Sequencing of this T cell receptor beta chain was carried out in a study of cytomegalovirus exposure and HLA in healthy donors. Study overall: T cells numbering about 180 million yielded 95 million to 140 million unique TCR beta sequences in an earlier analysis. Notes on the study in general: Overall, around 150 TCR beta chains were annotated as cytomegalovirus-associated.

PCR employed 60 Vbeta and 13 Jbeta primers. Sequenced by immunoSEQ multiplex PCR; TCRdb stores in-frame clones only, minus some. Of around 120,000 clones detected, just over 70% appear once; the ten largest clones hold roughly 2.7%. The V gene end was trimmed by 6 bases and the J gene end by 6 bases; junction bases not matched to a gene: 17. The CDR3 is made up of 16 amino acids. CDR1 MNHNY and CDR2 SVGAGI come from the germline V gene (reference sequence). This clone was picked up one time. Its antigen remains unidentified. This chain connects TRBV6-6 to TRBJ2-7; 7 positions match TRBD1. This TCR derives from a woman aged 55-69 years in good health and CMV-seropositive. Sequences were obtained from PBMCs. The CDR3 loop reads CASRPQPGQLTSEQYF. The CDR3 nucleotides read TGTGCCAGCAGGCCCCAGCCGGGACAGCTCACGAGCGAGCAGTACTTC.